This record covers a single T cell receptor beta chain. Its antigen is as yet unknown. This entry comes from a study of post-analysis software for immune sequencing data. General study findings and limits: Higher frequency in patients than in controls was seen for roughly five TRBV segments, with TRBV5-6, TRBV5-1 and TRBV20-1 among them. Versus controls, multiple sclerosis patients showed significantly lower diversity (normalized Chao1). Under F measure analysis, samples from one preparation batch co-clustered strongly.

The CDR3 consists of 14 residues. Between the trimmed V and J ends, which lost 4 bases and 3 bases, there was a span of 12 bases. In germline, CDR1 is GTSNPN, CDR2 SVGIG (reference sequence). Unique molecular identifiers were built into the TCR beta cDNA libraries. TCRdb reprocessed the PCR reads via MiXCR and lists one record per CDR3 protein. The sample carries 750,000 to 950,000 distinct CDR3 sequences, 46% recorded once. The chain uses TRBV30 and TRBJ2-2; D is ambiguous. The clonotype was recovered from a girl between 10 and 17 years old with multiple sclerosis. The sample was blood. Written as DNA, the CDR3 is TGTGCCTGGATGGGCAGCGCTTACACCGGGGAGCTGTTTTTT. Residues: CAWMGSAYTGELFF.